This entry lists 23 T cell receptor beta chains sequenced from one sample in a study of blood T cell repertoires in COVID-19. TCRdb's copy holds only in-frame clones and misses some; the assay was immunoSEQ multiplex PCR. Here the sample spans about 52,000 clones, over 75% being singletons. The sample taken for sequencing was peripheral blood. Receptors were obtained from a human donor with active COVID-19. The donor label of this sample is uncertain.

The chain combines TRBV6-1 with TRBJ1-3; D is ambiguous. This CDR3 is built from 16 residues. The germline V and J ends were trimmed by 4 bases and 0 bases, with 13 bases remaining between them. Germline CDR1 MNHNS, CDR2 SASEGT. CDR3 in amino acids: CASSGGAWISGNTIYF. The CDR3 coding sequence is TGTGCCAGCAGTGGGGGAGCGTGGATCTCTGGAAACACCATATATTTT.

The genes are TRBV15 and TRBJ1-1; D remains unclear. The length of the CDR3 is 11 residues. Germline loops: CDR1 LNHNV, CDR2 YYDKDF (reference sequence). Trimming took 8 bases from V and 7 from J, leaving 11 bases between them. CDR3 region: CATRGLFEAFF. The CDR3 DNA reads TGTGCCACCCGTGGACTTTTTGAAGCTTTCTTT.

A single count supports this clone. This chain links TRBV7-2 with TRBJ2-7; 8 bases are shared with TRBD1. V was clipped by 3 bases and J by 7 bases; unmatched bases: 8. CDR1 is SGHTA and CDR2 is FQGNSA in the germline V gene. The CDR3 is 14 residues long. CDR3 amino acids: CASSLVQGGLEQYF. CDR3 bases: TGTGCCAGCAGCTTGGTACAGGGGGGTCTGGAGCAGTACTTC.

This clone has a single count. The genes are TRBV3-1 (or the pseudogene TRBV3-2) and TRBJ1-1, with 8 bases identical to TRBD1. Germline CDR1 and CDR2: LGHDT and YNNKEL (reference sequence). The trim removed 4 bases at V and 10 bases at J, leaving 11 bases unmatched. The CDR3 runs to 14 residues. CDR3 sequence (DNA): TGTGCCAGCAGCCCGGTTCGGACAGGGACGAGAGCTTTCTTT. Its translation: CASSPVRTGTRAFF.

This rearrangement joins TRBV10-2 to TRBJ2-7; D possibly corresponds to TRBD1 (6 bases). There are 15 residues in the CDR3. Trimming removed 6 bases from V and 5 bases from J, with 20 bases in between. Germline assignment: CDR1 WSHSY and CDR2 SAAADI. The CDR3 nucleotides read TGCGCCAGCAGGAACCACGGGACATCCCACAACGAGCAGTACTTC. It is translated as CASRNHGTSHNEQYF.

This chain joins TRBV10-1 and TRBJ2-7; D might be TRBD2 (6 bases). V lost 2 bases, J lost 4 bases, and 15 bases lay in between. Germline V CDR1 and CDR2: WNHNN, SYGVQD (reference sequence). CDR3 size: 15 residues. The CDR3 DNA reads as TGCGCCAGCAGTGAGGGGACGGAGGGTCAATACGAGCAGTACTTC. The encoded protein is CASSEGTEGQYEQYF.

This clone appeared once. The V call is TRBV27, the J call TRBJ2-2; no definite D call. V gave up 1 base and J gave up 7 bases, with 10 bases separating them. This CDR3 region has 14 residues. The germline V gene has CDR1 MNHEY and CDR2 SMNVEV (reference sequence). In nucleotides, the CDR3 is TGTGCCAGCAGTTTATTATCCCCCGGCGGGGAGCTGTTTTTT. Translation: CASSLLSPGGELFF.

The rearrangement uses TRBV21-1 and TRBJ2-3; the D call TRBD2 from the table was never checked on the DNA. TRBV21-1 has pseudogene status. The CDR3 totals 16 residues. The CDR3 bases are TGTGCCAGCAGCAGAGGGAGGCACCTCTGCACAGATACGCAGTATTTT. This translates into CASSRGRHLCTDTQYF.

This clone was counted once. This chain connects TRBV20-1 to TRBJ2-3; unclear D gene. The CDR3 spans 11 residues. Germline CDR1 is DFQATT and CDR2 is SNEGSKA (reference sequence). Trimming pared 0 bases from V and 5 bases from J, leaving 3 bases between. Here the CDR3 reads CSARDRDTQYF. DNA for the CDR3: TGCAGTGCTAGAGATAGAGATACGCAGTATTTT.

This clone was recorded only once. Other nucleotide sequences from this sample produce the same CDR3. The rearrangement joins TRBV7-2 to TRBJ2-3, with TRBD2 identical over 7 bases. The V and J ends lost 1 base and 1 base, in that order; junction bases with no gene match: 2. The CDR3 is made up of 15 amino acids. Germline values: CDR1 SGHTA, CDR2 FQGNSA. The chain's CDR3 is CASSLGLAGTDTQYF. CDR3 sequence (DNA): TGTGCCAGCAGCTTAGGACTAGCAGGCACAGATACGCAGTATTTT.

This sequence joins TRBV5-1 and TRBJ2-7; perhaps TRBD1 as D (6 bases). V lost 5 bases and J lost 3, with 12 bases in between. The CDR3 is 13 amino acids. Per germline, CDR1 SGHRS and CDR2 YFSETQ. The CDR3 loop reads CASSLQGNYEQYF. CDR3 DNA: TGCGCCAGCAGTTTACAGGGTAACTACGAGCAGTACTTC.

This clone was counted a single time. The J gene is TRBJ2-7, the V gene TRBV4-1; D may be TRBD1 (6 bases). V lost 3 bases and J 4 bases, leaving 10 bases between the germline ends. CDR1 is MGHRA, CDR2 YSYEKL, per germline. CDR3 length: 13 residues. CDR3 protein: CASSQTQGYEQYF. The CDR3 DNA reads TGCGCCAGCAGCCAGACACAGGGATACGAGCAGTACTTC.

The V call is TRBV7-2, the J call TRBJ2-3, with 10 nucleotides matching TRBD2. The CDR3 covers 15 residues. The V and J ends lost 1 base and 13 bases, in that order; junction bases with no gene match: 11. Germline lookup yields CDR1 SGHTA and CDR2 FQGNSA. CDR3 DNA sequence: TGTGCCAGCAGCTTAGGGCCTCAACTAGCGGGAAGGGAGTATTTT. This translates into CASSLGPQLAGREYF.

The chain has TRBV7-3 and TRBJ2-3, with D uncertain. Germline CDR1 and CDR2: SGHTA and FQGTGA. V lost 4 bases, J lost 6 bases, and 11 bases lay in between. The CDR3 is 13 residues long. As DNA, the CDR3 is TGTGCCAGCAGCTCTCGAGTTTTCGATACGCAGTATTTT. It specifies CASSSRVFDTQYF.

This clone appeared a few times. J is TRBJ1-6 and V is TRBV12-3 or TRBV12-4, with D uncertain. This CDR3 comprises 13 residues. Trimming left V 6 bases short and J 9 bases short, with 12 bases between. This CDR3 is CASSPTRSSPLHF. The CDR3 DNA sequence: TGTGCCAGCAGCCCCACCCGGTCTTCACCCCTCCACTTT.

This rearrangement joins TRBV19 to TRBJ2-7; 10 positions agree with TRBD1. CDR3 length: 13 amino acids. Germline V lookup: CDR1 LNHDA, CDR2 SQIVND (reference sequence). Trimming at V came to 5 bases and at J to 3 bases, leaving 1 base not matched to a gene. The CDR3 sequence is CASSRDRGYEQYF. CDR3 DNA: TGTGCCAGTAGTCGGGACAGGGGCTACGAGCAGTACTTC. The entire variable domain, with the rest obtained from reference TRBV19 and TRBJ2-7, is as follows: DGGITQSPKYLFRKEGQNVTLSCEQNLNHDAMYWYRQDPGQGLRLIYYSQIVNDFQKGDIAEGYSVSREKKESFPLTVTSAQKNPTAFYLCASSRDRGYEQYFGPGTRLTVT.

The CDR3 loop reads CASSDLGTGAQETQYF. As DNA, the CDR3 is TGTGCCAGCAGCGATCTTGGGACAGGAGCCCAAGAGACCCAGTACTTC. V and J are TRBV5-6 and TRBJ2-5, with 8 positions matching TRBD1. Germline CDR1 and CDR2: SGHDT and YYEEEE. Trimming took 4 bases from V and 1 from J; bases not matched to a gene: 9. CDR3 size: 16 residues.

The chain carries TRBV2 and TRBJ2-7, with D possibly matching TRBD1 (8 bases). Germline lookup yields CDR1 SNHLY and CDR2 FYNNEI. With 4 bases removed from V and 6 bases from J, the gap between germline ends came to 13 bases. This CDR3 has 13 amino acids. CDR3 residues: CASSAYRGGEQYF. CDR3 coding DNA: TGTGCCAGCAGTGCTTACAGGGGGGGCGAGCAGTACTTC.

The CDR3 DNA reads as TGTGCCAGCAGCTTGTTGCCCGCAGACAGTTTAAATCAGCCCCAGCATTTT. Encoded protein: CASSLLPADSLNQPQHF. The chain employs TRBV5-5 and TRBJ1-5; TRBD1 might be the D (5 bases). This CDR3 is built from 17 residues. Per the germline V gene, CDR1 is SGHKS and CDR2 is YYEKEE (reference sequence). Between the trimmed V and J ends, which lost 1 base and 4 bases, there was a span of 18 bases. The entire variable domain, with the rest obtained from reference TRBV5-5 and TRBJ1-5, is as follows: DAGVTQSPTHLIKTRGQQVTLRCSPISGHKSVSWYQQVLGQGPQFIFQYYEKEERGRGNFPDRFSARQFPNYSSELNVNALLLGDSALYLCASSLLPADSLNQPQHFGDGTRLSIL.

The chain has TRBV19 and TRBJ1-6, with 11 bases that match TRBD1. This CDR3 region has 13 residues. V trimming: 9 bases; J trimming: 9 bases; junction bases outside the gene matches: 4. Germline-derived CDR1 and CDR2 are LNHDA and SQIVND (reference sequence). For the CDR3, the DNA is TGTGCCAGCCGTGGGACAGGGGGTTCACCCCTCCACTTT. Its translation: CASRGTGGSPLHF.

The chain carries TRBV28 and TRBJ2-7, with a weak D call TRBD1 (8 bases). The CDR3 length is 15 residues. Germline V lookup: CDR1 MDHEN, CDR2 SYDVKM. V gave up 2 bases and J gave up 6 bases, with 17 bases separating them. CDR3 sequence (DNA): TGTGCCAGCAGTTTAGGGGGGGCAGGGGGCGGCGAGCAGTACTTC. Protein product: CASSLGGAGGGEQYF.

A word on this clone: One end of the junction is discordant with germline, which a read error may explain. J is TRBJ2-7 and V is TRBV3-1 (or the pseudogene TRBV3-2), with TRBD1 identical over 7 bases. The CDR3 has 13 amino acids. Germline CDR1 LGHDT, CDR2 YNNKEL (reference sequence). This CDR3 is CASNQQGKYEQYF. The CDR3 DNA reads TGTGCCAGCAACCAACAGGGGAAGTACGAGCAGTACTTC.

This sequence joins TRBV11-2 and TRBJ2-3; 11 nucleotides line up with TRBD2. Germline CDR1 and CDR2: SGHAT and FQNNGV. The CDR3 extends over 16 amino acids. V was pared by 3 bases and J by 0 bases, with 2 bases of the junction left unmatched. The CDR3, as DNA: TGTGCCAGCAGCTTCACTAGCGGGGGTAGCACAGATACGCAGTATTTT. Protein product: CASSFTSGGSTDTQYF. Full variable domain (remainder filled in from reference TRBV11-2 and TRBJ2-3): EAGVAQSPRYKIIEKRQSVAFWCNPISGHATLYWYQQILGQGPKLLIQFQNNGVVDDSQLPKDRFSAERLKGVDSTLKIQPAKLEDSAVYLCASSFTSGGSTDTQYFGPGTRLTVL.